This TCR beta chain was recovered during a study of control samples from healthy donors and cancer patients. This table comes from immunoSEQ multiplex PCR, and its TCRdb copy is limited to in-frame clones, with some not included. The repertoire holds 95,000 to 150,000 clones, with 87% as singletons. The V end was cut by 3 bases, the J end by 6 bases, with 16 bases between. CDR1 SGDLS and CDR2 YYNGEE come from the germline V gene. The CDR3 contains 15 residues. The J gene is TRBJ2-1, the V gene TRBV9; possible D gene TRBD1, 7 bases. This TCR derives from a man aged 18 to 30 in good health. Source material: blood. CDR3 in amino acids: CASSGQGGTSNEQFF. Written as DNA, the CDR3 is TGTGCCAGCAGCGGACAGGGAGGCACCTCCAATGAGCAGTTCTTC.